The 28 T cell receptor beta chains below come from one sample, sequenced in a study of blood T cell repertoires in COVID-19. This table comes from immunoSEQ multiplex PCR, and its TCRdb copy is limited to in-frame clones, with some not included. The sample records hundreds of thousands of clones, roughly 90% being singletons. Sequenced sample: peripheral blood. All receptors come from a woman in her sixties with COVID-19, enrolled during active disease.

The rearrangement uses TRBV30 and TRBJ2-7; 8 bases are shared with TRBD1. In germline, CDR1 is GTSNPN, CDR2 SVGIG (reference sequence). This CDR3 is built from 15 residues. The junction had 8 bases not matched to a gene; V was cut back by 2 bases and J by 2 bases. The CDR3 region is CAWSYGTGGAYEQYF. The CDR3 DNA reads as TGTGCCTGGAGTTACGGAACAGGGGGTGCCTACGAGCAGTACTTC.

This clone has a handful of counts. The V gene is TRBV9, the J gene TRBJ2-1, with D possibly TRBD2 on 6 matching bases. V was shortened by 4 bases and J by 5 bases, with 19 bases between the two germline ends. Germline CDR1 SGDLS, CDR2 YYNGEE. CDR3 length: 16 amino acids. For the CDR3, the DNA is TGTGCCAGCAGCCCCGCGGGCGGGGAGGCTAACAATGAGCAGTTCTTC. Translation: CASSPAGGEANNEQFF.

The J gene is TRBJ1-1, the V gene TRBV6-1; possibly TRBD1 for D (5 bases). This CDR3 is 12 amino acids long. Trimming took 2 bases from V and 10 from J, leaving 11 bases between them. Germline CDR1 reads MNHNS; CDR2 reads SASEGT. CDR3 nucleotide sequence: TGTGCCAGCAGTGAACGCAGGGTGAGAGCTTTCTTT. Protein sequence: CASSERRVRAFF.

The CDR3 coding sequence is TGTGCCAGCAGCTTTAAATCTGGGTACAGCCCCCCAAAGGAGCAGTTCTTC. This encodes CASSFKSGYSPPKEQFF. The chain is built from TRBV7-3 and TRBJ2-1; D unresolved. V was pared by 3 bases and J by 10 bases, with 25 bases between. The germline gives CDR1 SGHTA, CDR2 FQGTGA. This CDR3 comprises 17 residues. Complete variable domain (other parts from reference TRBV7-3 and TRBJ2-1): GAGVSQTPSNKVTEKGKYVELRCDPISGHTALYWYRQSLGQGPEFLIYFQGTGAADDSGLPNDRFFAVRPEGSVSTLKIQRTERGDSAVYLCASSFKSGYSPPKEQFFGPGTRLTVL.

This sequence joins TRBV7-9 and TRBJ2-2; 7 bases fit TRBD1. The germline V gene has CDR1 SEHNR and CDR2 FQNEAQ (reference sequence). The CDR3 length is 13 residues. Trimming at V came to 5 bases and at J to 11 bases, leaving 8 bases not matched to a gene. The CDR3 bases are TGTGCCAGCAGCGTCACAACAGGGGAAGAGCTGTTTTTT. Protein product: CASSVTTGEELFF.

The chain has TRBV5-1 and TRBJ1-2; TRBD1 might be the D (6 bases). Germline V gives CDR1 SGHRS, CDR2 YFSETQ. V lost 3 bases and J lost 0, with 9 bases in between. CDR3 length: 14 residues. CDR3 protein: CASSWTAANYGYTF. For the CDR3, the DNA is TGCGCCAGCAGCTGGACAGCAGCTAACTATGGCTACACCTTC. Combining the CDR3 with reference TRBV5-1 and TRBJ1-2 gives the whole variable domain KAGVTQTPRYLIKTRGQQVTLSCSPISGHRSVSWYQQTPGQGLQFLFEYFSETQRNKGNFPGRFSGRQFSNSRSEMNVSTLELGDSALYLCASSWTAANYGYTFGSGTRLTVV.

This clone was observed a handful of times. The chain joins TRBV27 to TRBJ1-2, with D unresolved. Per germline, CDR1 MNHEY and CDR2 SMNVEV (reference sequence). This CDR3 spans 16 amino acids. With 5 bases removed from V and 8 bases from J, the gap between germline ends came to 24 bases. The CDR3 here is CASSIPLRMASGGYTF. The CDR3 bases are TGTGCCAGCAGTATCCCTCTCAGAATGGCCTCGGGGGGCTACACCTTC.

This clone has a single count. The CDR3 DNA is TGTGCCAGCTCACCATACGAGAGCCCCTCTGGAAACACCATATATTTT. This sequence encodes CASSPYESPSGNTIYF. The chain recombines TRBV18 with TRBJ1-3; D is unclear. CDR1 is KGHSH and CDR2 is LQKENI in the germline V gene. Trimming cost V 2 bases and J 0 bases, with 11 bases left between them. The CDR3 consists of 16 residues.

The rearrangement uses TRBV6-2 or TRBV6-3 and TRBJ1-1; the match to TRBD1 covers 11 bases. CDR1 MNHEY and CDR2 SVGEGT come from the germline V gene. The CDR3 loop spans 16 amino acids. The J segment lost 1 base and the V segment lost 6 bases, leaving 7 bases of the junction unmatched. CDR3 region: CASSSDRGQRNTEAFF. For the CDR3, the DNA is TGTGCCAGCAGCTCGGACAGGGGGCAAAGGAACACTGAAGCTTTCTTT.

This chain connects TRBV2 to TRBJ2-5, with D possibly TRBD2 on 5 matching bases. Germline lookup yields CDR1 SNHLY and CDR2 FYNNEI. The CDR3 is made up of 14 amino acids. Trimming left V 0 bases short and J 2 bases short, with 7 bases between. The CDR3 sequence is CASSEAGSQETQYF. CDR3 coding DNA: TGTGCCAGCAGTGAAGCGGGGAGTCAAGAGACCCAGTACTTC.

CDR3: CASSLTGPYSNQPQHF. In DNA form, the CDR3 reads TGTGCCAGTAGCCTTACAGGGCCCTATAGCAATCAGCCCCAGCATTTT. This chain links TRBV19 with TRBJ1-5; D might be TRBD1 (6 bases). The V gene's germline CDR1 is LNHDA and CDR2 SQIVND (reference sequence). The V gene lost 6 bases and the J gene lost 0 bases, with 15 bases spanning the gap. The CDR3 has 16 residues.

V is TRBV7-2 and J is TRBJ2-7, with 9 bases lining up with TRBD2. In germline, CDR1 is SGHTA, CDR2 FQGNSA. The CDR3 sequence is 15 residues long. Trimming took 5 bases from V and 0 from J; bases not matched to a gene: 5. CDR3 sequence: CASSPQAGGSYEQYF. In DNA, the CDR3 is TGTGCCAGCAGCCCTCAAGCGGGGGGCTCCTACGAGCAGTACTTC. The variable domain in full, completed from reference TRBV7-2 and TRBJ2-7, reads GAGVSQSPSNKVTEKGKDVELRCDPISGHTALYWYRQSLGQGLEFLIYFQGNSAPDKSGLPSDRFSAERTGGSVSTLTIQRTQQEDSAVYLCASSPQAGGSYEQYFGPGTRLTVT.

CDR3 protein: CAISESIMAGGNTEAFF. CDR3 nucleotide sequence: TGTGCCATCAGTGAGTCGATAATGGCAGGGGGGAACACTGAAGCTTTCTTT. The V and J genes are TRBV10-3 and TRBJ1-1, with 7 bases lining up with TRBD1. There are 17 residues in the CDR3. Germline trimming cut 0 bases from V and 1 base from J; bases unmatched to any gene: 8. Germline V lookup: CDR1 ENHRY, CDR2 SYGVKD.

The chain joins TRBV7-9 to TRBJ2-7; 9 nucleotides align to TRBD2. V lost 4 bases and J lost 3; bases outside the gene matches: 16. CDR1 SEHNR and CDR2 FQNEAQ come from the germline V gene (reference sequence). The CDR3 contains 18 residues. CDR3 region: CASSSLAGGLAGNYEQYF. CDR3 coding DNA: TGTGCCAGCAGCTCCCTAGCCGGTGGGCTAGCGGGAAACTACGAGCAGTACTTC.

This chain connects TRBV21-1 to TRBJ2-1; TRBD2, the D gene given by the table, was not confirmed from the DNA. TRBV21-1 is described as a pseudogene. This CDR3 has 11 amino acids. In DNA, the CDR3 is TGTGCCAGCAGCCTTCCCAATGAGCAGTTCTTC. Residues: CASSLPNEQFF.

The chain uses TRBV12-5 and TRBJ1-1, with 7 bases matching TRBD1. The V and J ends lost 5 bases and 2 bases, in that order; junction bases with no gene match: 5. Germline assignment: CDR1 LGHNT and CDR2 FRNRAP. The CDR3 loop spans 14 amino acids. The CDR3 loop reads CASGKGAGNTEAFF. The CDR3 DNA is TGTGCTAGTGGTAAGGGGGCAGGAAACACTGAAGCTTTCTTT.

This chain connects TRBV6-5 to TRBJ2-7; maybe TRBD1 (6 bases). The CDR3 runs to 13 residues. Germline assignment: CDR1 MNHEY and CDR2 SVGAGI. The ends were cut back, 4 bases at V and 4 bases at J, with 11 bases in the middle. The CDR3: CASSFGTKYEQYF. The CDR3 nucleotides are TGTGCCAGCAGTTTCGGGACAAAATACGAGCAGTACTTC.

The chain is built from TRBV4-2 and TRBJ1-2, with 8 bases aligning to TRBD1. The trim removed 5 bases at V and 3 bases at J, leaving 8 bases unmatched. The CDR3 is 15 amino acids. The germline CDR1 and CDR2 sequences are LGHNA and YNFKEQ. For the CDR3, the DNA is TGTGCCAGCAGCGCACGGACAGGGTCGGACTATGGCTACACCTTC. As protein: CASSARTGSDYGYTF.

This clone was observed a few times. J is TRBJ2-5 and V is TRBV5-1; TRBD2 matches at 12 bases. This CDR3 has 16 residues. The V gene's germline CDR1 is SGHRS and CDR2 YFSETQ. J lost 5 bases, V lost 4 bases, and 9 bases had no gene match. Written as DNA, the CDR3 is TGCGCCAGCAGCGCACTGGGACTAGCGGGCCCCGAGACCCAGTACTTC. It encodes CASSALGLAGPETQYF.

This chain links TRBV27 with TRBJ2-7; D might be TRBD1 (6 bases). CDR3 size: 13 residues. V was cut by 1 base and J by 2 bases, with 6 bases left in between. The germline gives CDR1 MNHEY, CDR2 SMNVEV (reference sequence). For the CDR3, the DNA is TGTGCCAGCAGTTTATACAGGGCCTACGAGCAGTACTTC. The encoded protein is CASSLYRAYEQYF.

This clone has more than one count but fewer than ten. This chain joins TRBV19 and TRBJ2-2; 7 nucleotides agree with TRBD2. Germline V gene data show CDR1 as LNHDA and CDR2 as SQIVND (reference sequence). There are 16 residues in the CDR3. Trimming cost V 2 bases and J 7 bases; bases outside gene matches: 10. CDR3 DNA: TGTGCCAGTAGTATACGATACCAGCGGGGTGGCGGGGAGCTGTTTTTT. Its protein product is CASSIRYQRGGGELFF.

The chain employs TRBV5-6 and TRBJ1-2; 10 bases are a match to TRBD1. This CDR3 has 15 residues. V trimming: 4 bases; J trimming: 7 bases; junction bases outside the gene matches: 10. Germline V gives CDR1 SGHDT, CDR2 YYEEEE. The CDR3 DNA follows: TGTGCCAGCAGCCTCCGGGACAGGGGTCTTCTTGGCTACACCTTC. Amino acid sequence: CASSLRDRGLLGYTF.

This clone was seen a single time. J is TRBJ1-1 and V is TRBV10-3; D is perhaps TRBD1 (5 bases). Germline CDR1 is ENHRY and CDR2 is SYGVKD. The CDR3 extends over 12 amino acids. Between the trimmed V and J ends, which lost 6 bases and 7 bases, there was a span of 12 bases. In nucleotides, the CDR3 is TGTGCCATCAGATCCCAGGGCGGTGAAGCTTTCTTT. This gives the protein CAIRSQGGEAFF.

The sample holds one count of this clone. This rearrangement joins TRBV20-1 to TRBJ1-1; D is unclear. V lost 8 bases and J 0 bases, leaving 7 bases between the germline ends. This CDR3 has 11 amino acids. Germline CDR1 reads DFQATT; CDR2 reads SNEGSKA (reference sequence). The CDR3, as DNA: TGCAGTACTAACATGAACACTGAAGCTTTCTTT. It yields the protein CSTNMNTEAFF.

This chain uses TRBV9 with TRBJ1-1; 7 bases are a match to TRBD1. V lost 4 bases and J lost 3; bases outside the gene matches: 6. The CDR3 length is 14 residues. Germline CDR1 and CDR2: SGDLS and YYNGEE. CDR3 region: CASSPRGSDTEAFF. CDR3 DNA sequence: TGTGCCAGCAGCCCCAGGGGGTCGGACACTGAAGCTTTCTTT.

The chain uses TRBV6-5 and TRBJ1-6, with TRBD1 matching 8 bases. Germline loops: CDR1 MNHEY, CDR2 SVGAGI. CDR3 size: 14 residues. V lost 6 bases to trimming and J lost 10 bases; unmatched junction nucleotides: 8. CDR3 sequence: CASSAGQGGSPLHF. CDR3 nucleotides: TGTGCCAGCAGCGCCGGACAGGGTGGCTCACCCCTCCACTTT.

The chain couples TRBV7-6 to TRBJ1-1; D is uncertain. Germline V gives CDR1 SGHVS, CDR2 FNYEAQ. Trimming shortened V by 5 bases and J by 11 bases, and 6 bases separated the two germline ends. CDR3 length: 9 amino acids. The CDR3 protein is CASSTRAFF. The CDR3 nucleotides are TGTGCCAGCAGCACTAGGGCTTTCTTT.

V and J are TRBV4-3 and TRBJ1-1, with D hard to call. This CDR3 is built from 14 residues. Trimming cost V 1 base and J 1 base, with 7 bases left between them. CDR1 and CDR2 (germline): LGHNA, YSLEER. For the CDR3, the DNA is TGCGCCAGCAGCCAAGCATCTAGGAACACTGAAGCTTTCTTT. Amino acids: CASSQASRNTEAFF.